The 28 T cell receptor beta chains in this list originate from one sample, sequenced in a study of blood T cell repertoires in COVID-19. Assay used: immunoSEQ multiplex PCR; TCRdb lists only in-frame clones, some missing. The sample lists roughly 140,000 clones, around 85% occurring once. Material: peripheral blood. These receptor sequences come from a man aged 70 or older with acute or convalescent COVID-19.

The chain recombines TRBV9 with TRBJ2-1; D unclear. The CDR3 consists of 14 residues. Trimming left V 3 bases short and J 0 bases short, with 7 bases between. The germline gives CDR1 SGDLS, CDR2 YYNGEE. The CDR3 sequence: CASSAPSSYNEQFF. The CDR3 nucleotides are TGTGCCAGCAGCGCCCCTAGCTCCTACAATGAGCAGTTCTTC.

The gene calls are TRBV10-3 and TRBJ2-1, with 12 bases lining up with TRBD2. V was clipped by 6 bases and J by 7 bases; unmatched bases: 7. CDR1 is ENHRY, CDR2 SYGVKD, per germline. The CDR3 is made up of 15 amino acids. CDR3 DNA: TGTGCCATCAGGCCAGGACTAGCGGGAATGAATGAGCAGTTCTTC. It codes for CAIRPGLAGMNEQFF.

The chain links TRBV2 to TRBJ1-6, with D uncertain. V lost 6 bases to trimming and J lost 2 bases, with 11 bases between them. The CDR3 is made up of 15 amino acids. Germline CDR1 reads SNHLY; CDR2 reads FYNNEI. In nucleotides, the CDR3 is TGTGCCAGCAGACCCTCGACTGCCTATAATTCACCCCTCCACTTT. It is translated as CASRPSTAYNSPLHF.

The chain employs TRBV19 and TRBJ2-1; 7 bases match TRBD2. The V gene's germline CDR1 is LNHDA and CDR2 SQIVND (reference sequence). The CDR3 loop spans 12 amino acids. Trimming cost V 8 bases and J 7 bases; bases outside gene matches: 5. The CDR3 DNA follows: TGTGCCAGTGGTTCGGGAGGAAATGAGCAGTTCTTC. It yields the protein CASGSGGNEQFF.

V is TRBV7-2 and J is TRBJ2-2, with 8 positions matching TRBD1. The V and J ends lost 2 bases and 6 bases, in that order; junction bases with no gene match: 5. The CDR3 consists of 15 residues. From germline, CDR1 is SGHTA and CDR2 FQGNSA. CDR3 DNA: TGTGCCAGCAGCTTAAAATCAGGGGGCCCCGGGGAGCTGTTTTTT. Translated, it gives CASSLKSGGPGELFF.

In DNA, the CDR3 is TGTGCCAGCACCGGACAGGGCAATAGGGAGACCCAGTACTTC. Translation gives CASTGQGNRETQYF. The rearrangement uses TRBV9 and TRBJ2-5; 8 bases line up with TRBD1. Germline V gene lookup returns CDR1 SGDLS and CDR2 YYNGEE. The CDR3 totals 14 residues. Unmatched junction bases numbered 9, after V lost 6 bases and J lost 5 bases.

V usage is TRBV7-3 and J usage is TRBJ2-3; 10 bases agree with TRBD2. Trimming removed 3 bases from V and 4 bases from J; junction bases left unmatched: 4. The CDR3 totals 15 residues. Looked up from germline, CDR1 is SGHTA and CDR2 is FQGTGA. The CDR3 bases are TGTGCCAGCAGCTTGCTAGCGGGAGTTGCAGATACGCAGTATTTT. It is translated as CASSLLAGVADTQYF.

This chain uses TRBV28 with TRBJ2-1, with 8 bases lining up with TRBD2. Looked up from germline, CDR1 is MDHEN and CDR2 is SYDVKM. The V segment lost 2 bases and the J segment 6 bases; nucleotides outside the gene matches: 6. CDR3 length equals 15 residues. In DNA form, the CDR3 reads TGTGCCAGCAGTTTACCGGGACTAGTGGGCAATGAGCAGTTCTTC. Translating gives CASSLPGLVGNEQFF.

This clone is a singleton in its sample. The J gene is TRBJ2-2, the V gene TRBV4-2; TRBD1 agrees at 7 bases. This CDR3 has 15 amino acids. Per germline, CDR1 LGHNA and CDR2 YNFKEQ. After removal of 0 bases from V and 4 bases from J, the junction contained 2 bases not matched to a gene. As DNA, the CDR3 is TGTGCCAGCAGCCAAGATCGGACAGGCACCGGGGAGCTGTTTTTT. Its translation is CASSQDRTGTGELFF.

This chain joins TRBV28 and TRBJ2-7; 7 nucleotides line up with TRBD1. Germline-derived CDR1 and CDR2 are MDHEN and SYDVKM. J lost 2 bases, V lost 5 bases, and 6 bases had no gene match. This CDR3 is 14 amino acids long. The CDR3 nucleotides read TGTGCCAGCAGTCAGCCGGGACAGCCCTACGAGCAGTACTTC. This encodes CASSQPGQPYEQYF.

This clone was recorded a few times. The chain joins TRBV7-3 to TRBJ2-1; 9 nucleotides agree with TRBD2. The V and J ends lost 5 bases and 2 bases, in that order; junction bases with no gene match: 4. Germline CDR1 and CDR2: SGHTA and FQGTGA. This CDR3 comprises 15 residues. The CDR3, as DNA: TGTGCCAGCAGCCAACTAGCGGGTGCCTACAATGAGCAGTTCTTC. As protein: CASSQLAGAYNEQFF.

The chain links TRBV7-8 to TRBJ2-7; 10 bases map to TRBD1. The CDR3 runs 17 residues. Germline values: CDR1 SGHVS, CDR2 FQNEAQ. J gave up 5 bases and V 0 bases, and 10 bases lay outside the gene matches. The CDR3 region is CASSLAKRQGARHEQYF. As DNA, the CDR3 is TGTGCCAGCAGCTTAGCGAAGAGACAGGGGGCGCGTCACGAGCAGTACTTC.

This chain links TRBV6-5 with TRBJ2-7, with 11 bases identical to TRBD2. Trimming cost V 11 bases and J 5 bases; bases outside gene matches: 11. CDR3 size: 14 residues. The V gene's germline CDR1 is MNHEY and CDR2 SVGAGI. CDR3 coding DNA: TGTGCCGGCAATAGCGGGAGGGAGTCCCACGAGCAGTACTTC. Translated, it gives CAGNSGRESHEQYF.

The chain combines TRBV3-1 (or the pseudogene TRBV3-2) with TRBJ2-1; D gene uncertain. Trimming stripped 0 bases from V and 3 bases from J, with 15 bases between. The CDR3 runs 17 residues. Germline V gene data show CDR1 as LGHDT and CDR2 as YNNKEL (reference sequence). The CDR3 sequence: CASSQDLGPGFYNEQFF. In nucleotides, the CDR3 is TGTGCCAGCAGCCAAGATCTGGGCCCCGGTTTCTACAATGAGCAGTTCTTC.

The gene calls are TRBV27 and TRBJ1-6, with D possibly being TRBD1 (5 bases). Germline loops: CDR1 MNHEY, CDR2 SMNVEV (reference sequence). This CDR3 region has 15 residues. V was shortened by 2 bases and J by 6 bases, with 11 bases between the two germline ends. CDR3 sequence (DNA): TGTGCCAGCAGTTTAATTGACAGCTCTAATTCACCCCTCCACTTT. It encodes CASSLIDSSNSPLHF.

In its sample, this clone was seen a few times. The chain joins TRBV3-1 (or the pseudogene TRBV3-2) to TRBJ2-6; D is uncertain. The CDR3 consists of 15 residues. V shed 4 bases and J shed 4 bases, with 11 bases lying between them. Germline CDR1 is LGHDT and CDR2 is YNNKEL (reference sequence). The CDR3 loop reads CASSPQASGANVLTF. CDR3 nucleotides: TGTGCCAGCAGCCCTCAGGCGTCCGGGGCCAACGTCCTGACTTTC.

The V gene is TRBV5-1, the J gene TRBJ2-7, with D maybe TRBD1 (7 bases). Germline V CDR1 and CDR2: SGHRS, YFSETQ. V was cut by 2 bases and J by 5 bases, with 11 bases left in between. The CDR3 loop spans 13 amino acids. The CDR3 region is CASSFRGVDEQYF. CDR3 sequence (DNA): TGCGCCAGCAGCTTCAGGGGGGTCGACGAGCAGTACTTC.

The chain uses TRBV18 and TRBJ2-3; 13 positions match TRBD2. V lost 2 bases, J lost 2 bases, and 4 bases stayed unmatched. The germline gives CDR1 KGHSH, CDR2 LQKENI. This CDR3 is 17 amino acids long. The CDR3, as DNA: TGTGCCAGCTCACCAGGACTAGCGGGAGCAGACACAGATACGCAGTATTTT. Encoded protein: CASSPGLAGADTDTQYF. Full variable domain (outside the CDR3, taken from reference TRBV18 and TRBJ2-3): NAGVMQNPRHLVRRRGQEARLRCSPMKGHSHVYWYRQLPEEGLKFMVYLQKENIIDESGMPKERFSAEFPKEGPSILRIQQVVRGDSAAYFCASSPGLAGADTDTQYFGPGTRLTVL.

The chain joins TRBV5-1 to TRBJ1-4; 9 nucleotides align to TRBD1. The CDR3 is made up of 16 amino acids. Germline V gene data show CDR1 as SGHRS and CDR2 as YFSETQ. The ends lost 3 bases at V and 8 bases at J; junction bases unmatched: 11. CDR3 protein: CASSSTPGQGGEKLFF. The CDR3 nucleotides are TGCGCCAGCAGCTCGACCCCGGGACAGGGAGGAGAAAAACTGTTTTTT.

The chain uses TRBV15 and TRBJ1-3, with unresolved D. The CDR3 covers 14 residues. Germline lookup yields CDR1 LNHNV and CDR2 YYDKDF (reference sequence). The V end lost 5 bases, the J end lost 0 bases, and 8 bases lay between the germline ends. This CDR3 is CATSPEVSGNTIYF. The CDR3 nucleotides are TGTGCCACCAGCCCTGAGGTCTCTGGAAACACCATATATTTT.

J is TRBJ2-3 and V is TRBV5-1; weak D call: TRBD2 (5 bases). Germline V gene lookup returns CDR1 SGHRS and CDR2 YFSETQ. The CDR3 totals 15 residues. V was shortened by 4 bases and J by 3 bases, with 15 bases between the two germline ends. CDR3 nucleotide sequence: TGCGCCAGCAGCCTAGACTACCGTGGTACAGATACGCAGTATTTT. Amino acid sequence: CASSLDYRGTDTQYF.

CDR3 protein: CASSRPGLAGYNEQFF. CDR3 coding DNA: TGTGCCAGCAGTCGACCGGGACTAGCGGGCTACAATGAGCAGTTCTTC. V usage is TRBV6-6 and J usage is TRBJ2-1; 12 bases are shared with TRBD2. Trimming at V came to 5 bases and at J to 3 bases, leaving 5 bases not matched to a gene. Germline V gene data show CDR1 as MNHNY and CDR2 as SVGAGI (reference sequence). The CDR3 runs to 16 residues.

The genes are TRBV7-9 and TRBJ2-2; possibly TRBD1 for D (6 bases). V was clipped by 2 bases and J by 2 bases, with 15 bases between them. CDR1 SEHNR and CDR2 FQNEAQ come from the germline V gene (reference sequence). The CDR3 is 17 amino acids. CDR3 nucleotides: TGTGCCAGCAGCTTAAGTCTAGTCAGGGGCAACACCGGGGAGCTGTTTTTT. Translation gives CASSLSLVRGNTGELFF.

V usage is TRBV7-8 and J usage is TRBJ2-7, with D tentatively TRBD2 (6 bases). V was cut by 7 bases and J by 3 bases, with 13 bases left in between. The CDR3 has 13 residues. From germline, CDR1 is SGHVS and CDR2 FQNEAQ. Here the CDR3 reads CASTEGLDYEQYF. The CDR3 nucleotides are TGTGCCAGCACCGAGGGACTTGACTACGAGCAGTACTTC.

The V call is TRBV19, the J call TRBJ2-2, with a weak D call TRBD1 (5 bases). Germline CDR1 LNHDA, CDR2 SQIVND (reference sequence). The CDR3 contains 14 residues. V shed 7 bases and J shed 6 bases, with 15 bases lying between them. CDR3 loop: CASTTAPRAGELFF. CDR3 DNA: TGTGCCAGTACTACGGCCCCCAGGGCCGGGGAGCTGTTTTTT.

The chain joins TRBV3-1 (or the pseudogene TRBV3-2) to TRBJ2-1, with 8 bases that match TRBD2. J was trimmed by 8 bases and V by 4 bases; bases with no gene match: 4. Germline V gives CDR1 LGHDT, CDR2 YNNKEL (reference sequence). This CDR3 is 13 amino acids long. CDR3 coding DNA: TGTGCCAGCAGCCCCGGGACTAGGGATGAGCAGTTCTTC. It codes for CASSPGTRDEQFF.

The J gene is TRBJ2-7, the V gene TRBV27; the match to TRBD2 covers 7 bases. The J segment lost 4 bases and the V segment lost 6 bases, leaving 12 bases of the junction unmatched. The CDR3 extends over 15 amino acids. Germline values: CDR1 MNHEY, CDR2 SMNVEV (reference sequence). The CDR3 DNA sequence: TGTGCCAGCAGGGTAGCGGGTGAAAGATCATACGAGCAGTACTTC. Its translation: CASRVAGERSYEQYF.

The V and J genes are TRBV6-5 and TRBJ2-2; D is possibly TRBD1 (5 bases). Germline lookup yields CDR1 MNHEY and CDR2 SVGAGI. The CDR3 loop spans 13 amino acids. The ends were cut back, 7 bases at V and 4 bases at J, with 10 bases in the middle. As DNA, the CDR3 is TGTGCCAGCAAGGGGTCGGGCACCGGGGAGCTGTTTTTT. It codes for CASKGSGTGELFF.